This T cell receptor beta chain emerged from a study of PD-1 blockade in mismatch repair-deficient tumors. Study-level information: Patients had approximately 12 mismatch repair-deficient cancer types and were previously treated and progressing.

Study-wide findings and caveats: Rapid post-treatment expansion, then contraction, generally preceding radiologic response, marked tumor-resident clones.

Germline V gene sequence: CDR1 MNHEY, CDR2 SVGAGI. This CDR3 is built from 15 residues. Germline trimming cut 4 bases from V and 4 bases from J; bases unmatched to any gene: 3. This clone was seen a single time. Its antigen remains unidentified. Using immunoSEQ multiplex PCR, the repertoire was profiled, and TCRdb retains in-frame clones only, with some absent. The profile shows approximately 40,000 clones, more than 75% of them singletons. Mismatch repair deficiency was confirmed in all patients, by PCR or immunohistochemistry. This rearrangement joins TRBV6-5 to TRBJ2-1; 11 bases fit TRBD2. The sequences come from peripheral blood, collected 4 weeks after starting pembrolizumab. The receptor's source is an adult with mismatch repair-deficient cancer. In DNA form, the CDR3 reads TGTGCCAGCAGTTCCATAGCGGGAGGGTACAATGAGCAGTTCTTC. Translating gives CASSSIAGGYNEQFF.